This T cell receptor beta chain comes out of a study of blood T cells in healthy people across ages. Across the whole study: Researchers report that template switching captured about one barcoded beta molecule per two T cells. General study results and limits: Naive CD4+ cells and diversity were both higher in long-lived donors than in aged donors. Per million T cells, TCR beta diversity dropped roughly linearly as age increased.

Next came a second PCR, run for about 6 to 12 cycles, which used a sample-barcoded 5' primer along with a J-beta primer mix. One entry per CDR3 protein results from TCRdb running MiXCR on the 5' RACE reads. The data hold roughly 700,000 distinct CDR3 sequences, with over 45% observed a single time. Trimming left V 0 bases short and J 5 bases short, with 14 bases between. The length of the CDR3 is 15 residues. Germline CDR1 reads LGHNA; CDR2 reads YSLEER. Researchers report isolating at least 6 million PBMCs per sample. This clonotype has just a few counts. Its antigen remains unidentified. This TCR derives from a woman aged 55-70 years in good health. The sample taken for sequencing was blood. This chain connects TRBV4-3 to TRBJ2-7, with D perhaps TRBD1 (5 bases). The CDR3 sequence is CASSQDVGPRDEQYF. In DNA form, the CDR3 reads TGCGCCAGCAGCCAAGATGTGGGGCCAAGGGACGAGCAGTACTTC.